One T cell receptor (beta chain) is described in this entry. Its antigen remains unidentified. This record belongs to a study of shared clonotypes between healthy human individuals. Study outcomes and limitations: It was the non-shared clonotypes that had lower generation probabilities than clonotypes shared by all four donors. Four donors held about 5% of naive CD4 clonotypes in common.

Tens of thousands of T cell genomes, or roughly 180 ng DNA, went into the sorted-subset replicate PCRs. Measured with immunoSEQ multiplex PCR; TCRdb has only the in-frame clones, and not every one. Among some 1.5 million clones listed, approximately 98% were seen once. V was trimmed by 3 bases and J by 0 bases, leaving 9 bases between them. The CDR3 is 14 amino acids. Germline V lookup: CDR1 SGHRS, CDR2 YFSETQ. Those who donated, Caucasian adults without exception, all lived in Nashville, Tennessee. This chain links TRBV5-1 with TRBJ1-1; possible D gene TRBD1, 6 bases. The receptor comes from a man aged 25 to 40 in good health. The sequencing input was naive CD4+ T cells sorted from blood. Subset reported: CD45RA+ positively selected. CDR3 nucleotides: TGCGCCAGCAGCTCGGGGGACATGAACACTGAAGCTTTCTTT. Encoded protein: CASSSGDMNTEAFF.